The entry below describes one T cell receptor (beta chain). Which antigen it targets is not known. Base qualities are not provided; no much larger clone lies one nucleotide away. TCRbeta CDR3 regions were amplified from genomic DNA using the immunoSEQ Assay, a bias-controlled multiplex PCR. The paper's data handling went like this. Within the assay, amplification of reference gene primers was used to estimate how many nucleated cells each sample contained. To quantify the absolute abundance of each unique TCRbeta CDR3 rearrangement, sequence reads were collapsed and filtered. For each sample, productive Simpson clonality was calculated as the square root of Simpson's diversity index over productive rearrangements. TCRdb holds this immuneACCESS table with in-frame rearrangements only. Some clones are missing; in checked studies, unresolved V genes explain under half, and the rest has no known cause. The DNA was the basis for D and trimming; V, J and clone size are from that table. Recorded for this sample are tens of thousands of clones; over 75% of them occurred a single time. The top ten hold 20% to 30% of the sample.

This entry belongs to a study of blood T cell repertoires in COVID-19 (dated by TCRdb to 2018 to 2020). Background on the whole study: Collaborator samples came from the United States, Italy and Spain and covered acute and convalescent phases of COVID-19. The material from the prospective study consisted of cDNA or gDNA derived from T cells, B-cell-depleted T cells, or PBMCs. Deeply sampled blood TCRbeta repertoires from subjects exposed to, actively infected with, or recovered from COVID-19 were included in the dataset. The repertoires were made available in a free public database intended to serve as a resource for research on the immune response to SARS-CoV-2. The samples were drawn from two sources: the first 160 participants of the ongoing ImmuneRACE study, and 1,200 or so subjects contributed by 6 global collaborators. The sample metadata nearly always contained a de-identified subject ID, COVID-19 status, age in years and sex. Where available, HLA class I and class II types were obtained from metadata supplied by the sample provider rather than from assay-based typing. The paper's findings and limits, for the study overall: The amount of clinical and demographic metadata varied by source and participant and was provided uncurated.

Whole blood was collected in K2EDTA tubes by collaborating institutions according to the institutions' own protocols. Collaborator samples were shipped for TCRbeta analysis as frozen whole blood, isolated PBMCs, or DNA extracted from either sample type. From the cysteine through the phenylalanine, the CDR3 covers 15 amino acids. Only the CDR3 part of the read is kept: 45 bases, read in frame from the first base. Based on the germline V gene, the CDR1 and CDR2 sequences are KGHDR and SFDVKD. V loses 9 bases of germline sequence and J loses 1 base, and the interval between the two ends is 15 bases. The sample comprised peripheral blood. The chain employs TRBV24-1 and TRBJ1-5; no D gene is confidently identified. The TCR originated in a man older than 75 with active or convalescent COVID-19. Here is the DNA: TGTGCCACCCCTGAATCGGGGAGGAGCAATCAGCCCCAGCATTTT. It encodes CATPESGRSNQPQHF.